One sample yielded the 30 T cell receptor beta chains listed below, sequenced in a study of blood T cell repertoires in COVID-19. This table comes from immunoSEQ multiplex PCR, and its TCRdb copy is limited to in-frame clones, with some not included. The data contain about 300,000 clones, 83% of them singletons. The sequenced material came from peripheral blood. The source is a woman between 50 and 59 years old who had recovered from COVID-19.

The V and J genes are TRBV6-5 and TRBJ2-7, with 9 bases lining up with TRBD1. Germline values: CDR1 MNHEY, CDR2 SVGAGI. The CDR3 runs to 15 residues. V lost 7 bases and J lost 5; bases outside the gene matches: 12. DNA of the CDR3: TGTGCCAGCACCCGAACAGGGGGCGCCGTGCACGAGCAGTACTTC. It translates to CASTRTGGAVHEQYF.

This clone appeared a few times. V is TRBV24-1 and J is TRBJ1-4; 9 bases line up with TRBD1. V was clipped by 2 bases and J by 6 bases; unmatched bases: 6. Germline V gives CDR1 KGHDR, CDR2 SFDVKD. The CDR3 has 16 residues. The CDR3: CATSDSGTGNDEKLFF. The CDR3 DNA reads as TGTGCCACCAGTGATTCCGGGACAGGGAACGATGAAAAACTGTTTTTT.

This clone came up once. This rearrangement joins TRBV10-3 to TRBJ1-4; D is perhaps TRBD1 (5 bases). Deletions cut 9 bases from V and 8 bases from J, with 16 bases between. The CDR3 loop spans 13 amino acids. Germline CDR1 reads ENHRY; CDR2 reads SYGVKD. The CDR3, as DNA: TGTGCCATTACATCAGGGCTGGGGGAAAAACTGTTTTTT. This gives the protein CAITSGLGEKLFF.

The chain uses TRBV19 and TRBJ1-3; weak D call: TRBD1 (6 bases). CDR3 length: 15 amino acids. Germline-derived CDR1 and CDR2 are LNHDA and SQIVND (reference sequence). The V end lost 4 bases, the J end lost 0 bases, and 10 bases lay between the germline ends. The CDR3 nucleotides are TGTGCCAGTAGTACACAGGGAGACTCTGGAAACACCATATATTTT. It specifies CASSTQGDSGNTIYF.

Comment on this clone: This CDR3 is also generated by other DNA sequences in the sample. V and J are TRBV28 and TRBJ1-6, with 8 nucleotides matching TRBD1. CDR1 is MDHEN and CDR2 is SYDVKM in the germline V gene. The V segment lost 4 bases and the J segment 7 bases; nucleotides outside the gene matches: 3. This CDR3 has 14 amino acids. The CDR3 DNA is TGTGCCAGCAGTTCGACAGGGGTGAATTCACCCCTCCACTTT. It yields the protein CASSSTGVNSPLHF.

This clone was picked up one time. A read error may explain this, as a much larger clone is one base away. CDR3 sequence (DNA): TGTGCCAGCAGCTTTGGACAGAACACTGAAGCTTTCTTT. The encoded protein is CASSFGQNTEAFF. The J gene is TRBJ1-1, the V gene TRBV11-3, with a tentative D call TRBD1 (5 bases). V was trimmed by 3 bases and J by 1 base, leaving 6 bases between them. Germline-derived CDR1 and CDR2 are SGHNT and YENEEA. This CDR3 is built from 13 residues.

CDR3 sequence reads: CASFGPGQGNNEQFF. The CDR3 DNA reads as TGTGCCAGCTTTGGCCCGGGACAGGGAAACAATGAGCAGTTCTTC. The chain is built from TRBV6-5 and TRBJ2-1; 9 nucleotides line up with TRBD1. Germline loops: CDR1 MNHEY, CDR2 SVGAGI. CDR3 length: 15 amino acids. The V gene end was trimmed by 8 bases and the J gene end by 5 bases; junction bases not matched to a gene: 10.

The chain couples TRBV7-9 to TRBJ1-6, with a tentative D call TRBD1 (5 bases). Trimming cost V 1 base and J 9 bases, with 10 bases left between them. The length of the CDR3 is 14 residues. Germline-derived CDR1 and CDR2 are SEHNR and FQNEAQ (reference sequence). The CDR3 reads CASSLVQGGSPLHF. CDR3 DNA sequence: TGTGCCAGCAGCTTAGTTCAGGGAGGTTCACCCCTCCACTTT.

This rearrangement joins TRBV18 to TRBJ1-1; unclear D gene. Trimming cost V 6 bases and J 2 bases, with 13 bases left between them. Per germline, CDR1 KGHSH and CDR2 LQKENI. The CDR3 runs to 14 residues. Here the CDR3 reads CASSAVEVNTEAFF. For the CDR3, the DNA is TGTGCCAGCTCGGCGGTAGAGGTTAACACTGAAGCTTTCTTT.

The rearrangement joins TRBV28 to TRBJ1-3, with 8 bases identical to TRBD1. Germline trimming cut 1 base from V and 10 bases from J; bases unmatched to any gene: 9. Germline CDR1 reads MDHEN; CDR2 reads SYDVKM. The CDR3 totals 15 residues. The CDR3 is CASSLLQGAFRTIYF. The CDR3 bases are TGTGCCAGCAGTTTATTGCAGGGGGCCTTCAGGACCATATATTTT.

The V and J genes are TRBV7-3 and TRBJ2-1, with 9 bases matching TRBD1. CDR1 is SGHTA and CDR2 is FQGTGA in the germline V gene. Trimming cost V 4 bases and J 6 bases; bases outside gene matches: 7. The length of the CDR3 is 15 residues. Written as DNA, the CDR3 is TGTGCCAGCAGCTCTGGGACAGGGTCTTTCAATGAGCAGTTCTTC. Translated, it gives CASSSGTGSFNEQFF.

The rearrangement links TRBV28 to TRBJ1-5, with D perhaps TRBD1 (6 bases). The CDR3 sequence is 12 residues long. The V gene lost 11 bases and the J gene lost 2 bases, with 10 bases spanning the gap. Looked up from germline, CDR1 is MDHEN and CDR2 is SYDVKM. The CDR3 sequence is CAAGARNQPQHF. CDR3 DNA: TGTGCCGCAGGGGCGCGCAATCAGCCCCAGCATTTT. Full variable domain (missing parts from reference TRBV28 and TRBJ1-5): DVKVTQSSRYLVKRTGEKVFLECVQDMDHENMFWYRQDPGLGLRLIYFSYDVKMKEKGDIPEGYSVSREKKERFSLILESASTNQTSMYLCAAGARNQPQHFGDGTRLSIL.

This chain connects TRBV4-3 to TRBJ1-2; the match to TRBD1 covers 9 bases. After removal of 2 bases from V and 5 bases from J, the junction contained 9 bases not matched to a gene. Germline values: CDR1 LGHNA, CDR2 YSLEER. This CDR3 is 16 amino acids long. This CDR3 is CASSQSGTGLVYGYTF. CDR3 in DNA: TGCGCCAGCAGCCAATCCGGGACAGGGTTGGTTTATGGCTACACCTTC.

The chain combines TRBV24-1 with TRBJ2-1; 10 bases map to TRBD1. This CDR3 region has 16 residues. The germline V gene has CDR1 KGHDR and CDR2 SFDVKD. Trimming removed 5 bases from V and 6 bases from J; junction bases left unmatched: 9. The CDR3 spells CATSGEDRGPPNEQFF. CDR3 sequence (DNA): TGTGCCACCAGTGGCGAAGACAGGGGGCCCCCCAATGAGCAGTTCTTC.

In nucleotides, the CDR3 is TGTGCCGGCGCGCTGGACAGCTATAGCAATCAGCCCCAGCATTTT. Amino acid sequence: CAGALDSYSNQPQHF. V usage is TRBV6-5 and J usage is TRBJ1-5, with D perhaps matching TRBD1 (6 bases). V lost 11 bases to trimming and J lost 0 bases, with 17 bases between them. The CDR3 is made up of 15 amino acids. CDR1 and CDR2 from the germline V gene are MNHEY and SVGAGI.

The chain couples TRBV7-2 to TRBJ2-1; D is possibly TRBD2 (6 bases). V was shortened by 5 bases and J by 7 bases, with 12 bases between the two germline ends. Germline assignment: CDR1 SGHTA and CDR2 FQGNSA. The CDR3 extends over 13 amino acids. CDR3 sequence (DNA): TGTGCCAGCAGCCTCGGTGGGGGGAATGAGCAGTTCTTC. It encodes CASSLGGGNEQFF.

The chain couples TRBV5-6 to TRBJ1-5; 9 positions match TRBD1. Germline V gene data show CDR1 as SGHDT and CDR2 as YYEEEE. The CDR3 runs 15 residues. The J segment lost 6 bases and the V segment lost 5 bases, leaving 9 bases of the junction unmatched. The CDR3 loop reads CASSFGTGTSQPQHF. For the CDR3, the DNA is TGTGCCAGCAGTTTCGGGACAGGGACGAGTCAGCCCCAGCATTTT.

Here the CDR3 DNA reads TGTGCCACCAGAGAAGCGGGAGGCTCCTACAATGAGCAGTTCTTC. Amino acid sequence: CATREAGGSYNEQFF. This rearrangement joins TRBV24-1 to TRBJ2-1, with 9 bases matching TRBD2. Trimming took 7 bases from V and 0 from J; bases not matched to a gene: 3. This CDR3 contains 15 residues. From germline, CDR1 is KGHDR and CDR2 SFDVKD.

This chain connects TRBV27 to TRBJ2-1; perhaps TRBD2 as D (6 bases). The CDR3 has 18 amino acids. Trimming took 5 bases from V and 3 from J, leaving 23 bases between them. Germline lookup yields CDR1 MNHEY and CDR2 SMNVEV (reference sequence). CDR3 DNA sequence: TGTGCCAGCAGTCCTATACCCCCGGTGGGACTGCGCTACAATGAGCAGTTCTTC. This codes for CASSPIPPVGLRYNEQFF.

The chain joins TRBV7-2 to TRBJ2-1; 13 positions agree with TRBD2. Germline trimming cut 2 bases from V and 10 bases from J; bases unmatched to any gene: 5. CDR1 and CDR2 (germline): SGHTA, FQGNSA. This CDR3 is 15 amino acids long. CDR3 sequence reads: CASSLRTSGGREQFF. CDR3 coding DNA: TGTGCCAGCAGCTTACGGACTAGCGGGGGCCGGGAGCAGTTCTTC.

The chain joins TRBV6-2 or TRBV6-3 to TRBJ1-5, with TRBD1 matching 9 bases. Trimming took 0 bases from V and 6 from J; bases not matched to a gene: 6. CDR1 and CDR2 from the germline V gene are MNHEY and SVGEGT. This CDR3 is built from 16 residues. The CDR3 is CASSYSTGGLTQPQHF. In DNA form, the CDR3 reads TGTGCCAGCAGTTACTCGACAGGGGGGCTCACTCAGCCCCAGCATTTT.

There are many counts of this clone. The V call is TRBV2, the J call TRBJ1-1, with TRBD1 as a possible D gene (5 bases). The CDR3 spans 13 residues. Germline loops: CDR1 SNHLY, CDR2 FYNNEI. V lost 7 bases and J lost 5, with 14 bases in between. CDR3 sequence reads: CASKSAGWTEAFF. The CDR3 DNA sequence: TGTGCCAGCAAGAGTGCAGGGTGGACTGAAGCTTTCTTT. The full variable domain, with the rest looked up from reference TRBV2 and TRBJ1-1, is EPEVTQTPSHQVTQMGQEVILRCVPISNHLYFYWYRQILGQKVEFLVSFYNNEISEKSEIFDDQFSVERPDGSNFTLKIRSTKLEDSAMYFCASKSAGWTEAFFGQGTRLTVV.

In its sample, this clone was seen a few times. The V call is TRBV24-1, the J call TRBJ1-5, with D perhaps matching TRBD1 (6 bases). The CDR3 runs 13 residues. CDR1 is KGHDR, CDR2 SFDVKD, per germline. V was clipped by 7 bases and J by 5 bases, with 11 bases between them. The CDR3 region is CATSYRADQPQHF. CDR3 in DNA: TGTGCCACCAGCTACAGGGCGGATCAGCCCCAGCATTTT.

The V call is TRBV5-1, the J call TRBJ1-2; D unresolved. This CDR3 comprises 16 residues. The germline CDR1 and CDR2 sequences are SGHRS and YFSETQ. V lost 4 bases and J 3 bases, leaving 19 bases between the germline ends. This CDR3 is CASSPGSVGMDYGYTF. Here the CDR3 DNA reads TGCGCCAGCAGCCCCGGATCCGTGGGCATGGACTATGGCTACACCTTC. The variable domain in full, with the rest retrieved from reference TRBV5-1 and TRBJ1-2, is KAGVTQTPRYLIKTRGQQVTLSCSPISGHRSVSWYQQTPGQGLQFLFEYFSETQRNKGNFPGRFSGRQFSNSRSEMNVSTLELGDSALYLCASSPGSVGMDYGYTFGSGTRLTVV.

The CDR3 region is CASSARQGASNYGYTF. The CDR3 region has the DNA TGTGCCAGTAGTGCCCGACAGGGGGCATCTAACTATGGCTACACCTTC. The chain couples TRBV19 to TRBJ1-2, with 10 bases fitting TRBD1. Per germline, CDR1 LNHDA and CDR2 SQIVND (reference sequence). J lost 0 bases, V lost 5 bases, and 6 bases had no gene match. CDR3 size: 16 residues.

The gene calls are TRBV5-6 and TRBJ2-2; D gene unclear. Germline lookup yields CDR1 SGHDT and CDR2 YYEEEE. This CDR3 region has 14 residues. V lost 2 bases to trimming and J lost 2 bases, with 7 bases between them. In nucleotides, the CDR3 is TGTGCCAGCAGCTTTAGGAGCAACACCGGGGAGCTGTTTTTT. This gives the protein CASSFRSNTGELFF.

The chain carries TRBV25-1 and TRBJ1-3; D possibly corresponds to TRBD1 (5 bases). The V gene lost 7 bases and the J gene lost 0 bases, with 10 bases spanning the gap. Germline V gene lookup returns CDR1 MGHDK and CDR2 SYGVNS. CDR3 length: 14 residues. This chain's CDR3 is CASIGTASGNTIYF. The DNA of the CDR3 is TGTGCCAGCATAGGGACTGCCTCTGGAAACACCATATATTTT.

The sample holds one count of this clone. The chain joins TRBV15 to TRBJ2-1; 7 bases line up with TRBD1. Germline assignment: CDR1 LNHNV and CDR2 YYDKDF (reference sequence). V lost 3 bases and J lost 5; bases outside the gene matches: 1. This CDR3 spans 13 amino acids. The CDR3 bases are TGTGCCACCAGCAGGGACAGGCACAATGAGCAGTTCTTC. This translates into CATSRDRHNEQFF.

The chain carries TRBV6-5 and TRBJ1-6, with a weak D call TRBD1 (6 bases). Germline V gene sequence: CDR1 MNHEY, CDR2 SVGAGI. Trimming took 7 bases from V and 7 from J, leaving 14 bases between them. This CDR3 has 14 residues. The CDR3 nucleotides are TGTGCCAGCACGCGGACAGCGAACAATTCACCCCTCCACTTT. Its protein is CASTRTANNSPLHF.

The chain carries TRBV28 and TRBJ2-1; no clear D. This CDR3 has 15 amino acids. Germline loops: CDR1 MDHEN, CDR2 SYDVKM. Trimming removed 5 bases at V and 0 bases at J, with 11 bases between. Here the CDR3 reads CASSQYESSYNEQFF. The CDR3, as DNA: TGTGCCAGCAGTCAATATGAGAGCTCCTACAATGAGCAGTTCTTC.